The T cell receptor (beta chain) under discussion was sequenced for a study of metastatic and nonmetastatic thyroid tumors. TCRdb re-analyzed the PCR reads through MiXCR. The table has about 32,000 clones, about 20% seen once. Thyroid surgery took place with no prior treatment in any patient. Germline V CDR1 and CDR2: MNHEY, SVGEGT. The V and J ends lost 2 bases and 1 base respectively, with 8 bases between them. This CDR3 region has 14 residues. The TCR sequence derives from a female donor with papillary thyroid cancer or a benign thyroid nodule (not recorded which). Some clones in this sample may be carry-over from other donors' samples. The chain uses TRBV6-2 or TRBV6-3 and TRBJ1-1; D not resolved. Sample: blood. The CDR3 coding sequence is TGTGCCAGCAGTTACACCCATGGGAACACTGAAGCTTTCTTT. This codes for CASSYTHGNTEAFF.